The 19 T cell receptor beta chains listed next were all sequenced from one sample in a study of shared clonotypes between healthy human individuals. The data were produced by immunoSEQ multiplex PCR, yet TCRdb's version contains in-frame clones alone and is incomplete. The repertoire holds some 1,600,000 clones, with 95% to 99% as singletons. Sequenced sample: naive CD4+ T cells sorted from blood. Subset meaning: CD45RA+ positively selected. The receptors were sampled from a man aged 25-45 years in good health.

CDR3 in amino acids: CATSRPGQGFQPQHF. Written as DNA, the CDR3 is TGTGCCACCAGCAGGCCGGGACAGGGGTTTCAGCCCCAGCATTTT. The chain employs TRBV15 and TRBJ1-5, with 10 bases fitting TRBD1. J was trimmed by 6 bases and V by 3 bases; bases with no gene match: 5. This CDR3 region has 15 residues. From germline, CDR1 is LNHNV and CDR2 YYDKDF (reference sequence).

The chain is built from TRBV10-1 and TRBJ2-7; 9 bases match TRBD1. Unmatched junction bases numbered 9, after V lost 5 bases and J lost 4 bases. There are 15 residues in the CDR3. CDR1 is WNHNN and CDR2 is SYGVQD in the germline V gene (reference sequence). Written as DNA, the CDR3 is TGCGCCAGCAGTCTTGCGGGACAGGGTGCGTACGAGCAGTACTTC. Amino acid sequence: CASSLAGQGAYEQYF.

A remark on this clone: Because the CDR3's place on the DNA is in doubt, the DNA is left out and the CDR3 is given as listed by TCRdb. This rearrangement joins TRBV28 to TRBJ1-4. Germline values: CDR1 MDHEN, CDR2 SYDVKM. The CDR3 is made up of 12 amino acids, end residues included. CDR3 amino acids: CASSSSGGAQFF.

CDR3 DNA sequence: TGTGCCAGCAGCTTAGATTACACTGAAGCTTTCTTT. It translates to CASSLDYTEAFF. The chain joins TRBV7-9 to TRBJ1-1; D gene uncertain. The V and J ends lost 1 base and 3 bases respectively, with 3 bases between them. The CDR3 consists of 12 residues. The V gene's germline CDR1 is SEHNR and CDR2 FQNEAQ (reference sequence).

This clone was picked up one time. This chain links TRBV11-2 with TRBJ2-1; the D gene is possibly TRBD1 (5 bases). In germline, CDR1 is SGHAT, CDR2 FQNNGV. This CDR3 contains 15 residues. The V gene lost 5 bases and the J gene lost 1 base, with 12 bases spanning the gap. As DNA, the CDR3 is TGTGCCAGCAGCAAAAGGGGTTTGTCCTACAATGAGCAGTTCTTC. It yields the protein CASSKRGLSYNEQFF.

This clone was observed a single time. This chain connects TRBV20-1 to TRBJ2-1; a possible D gene is TRBD1 (5 bases). This CDR3 contains 10 residues. With 6 bases removed from V and 10 bases from J, the gap between germline ends came to 10 bases. Germline loops: CDR1 DFQATT, CDR2 SNEGSKA (reference sequence). The CDR3 bases are TGCAGTGCCCTCAGGGTCGAGCAGTTCTTC. Translation: CSALRVEQFF.

This rearrangement joins TRBV7-2 to TRBJ2-7; D not certain. The CDR3 has 13 amino acids. Per germline, CDR1 SGHTA and CDR2 FQGNSA. Trimming pared 2 bases from V and 4 bases from J, leaving 9 bases between. The CDR3: CASSLLVEYEQYF. CDR3 DNA: TGTGCCAGCAGCTTACTAGTAGAGTACGAGCAGTACTTC.

V gene TRBV7-7 combines with J gene TRBJ2-3; weak D call: TRBD1 (7 bases). Germline V CDR1 and CDR2: SSHAT, FNYEAQ (reference sequence). V gave up 10 bases and J gave up 6 bases, with 20 bases separating them. This CDR3 spans 14 amino acids. In DNA, the CDR3 is TGTGCCACCCAAGACAGGGACTCATTGGATACGCAGTATTTT. It yields the protein CATQDRDSLDTQYF.

This clone was observed once. The rearrangement joins TRBV15 to TRBJ2-1, with TRBD2 identical over 7 bases. This CDR3 region has 12 residues. Germline CDR1 and CDR2: LNHNV and YYDKDF (reference sequence). Trimming removed 11 bases from V and 9 bases from J; junction bases left unmatched: 10. CDR3 loop: CASGGTSAEQFF. The DNA of the CDR3 is TGTGCCTCCGGGGGGACGTCAGCTGAGCAGTTCTTC.

Note on this clone: Other DNA sequences in the same sample also yield this CDR3. The rearrangement joins TRBV11-2 to TRBJ2-7, with D unclear. Germline V CDR1 and CDR2: SGHAT, FQNNGV. Trimming removed 1 base from V and 3 bases from J, with 10 bases in between. The CDR3 is 14 amino acids. In DNA, the CDR3 is TGTGCCAGCAGCTTAGGGGCCTCGGGCTACGAGCAGTACTTC. It encodes CASSLGASGYEQYF.

The CDR3 reads CASIAPDRVEYDYGYTF. The CDR3 region has the DNA TGTGCCAGCATTGCACCGGACAGGGTCGAATATGACTATGGCTACACCTTC. This chain joins TRBV11-3 and TRBJ1-2, with 8 bases lining up with TRBD1. The V gene's germline CDR1 is SGHNT and CDR2 YENEEA. V trimming: 7 bases; J trimming: 3 bases; junction bases outside the gene matches: 16. This CDR3 is 17 amino acids long.

The CDR3: CASTNQGELFF. The CDR3 DNA reads as TGCGCCAGCACAAATCAGGGGGAGCTGTTTTTT. The chain is built from TRBV4-1 and TRBJ2-2; no clear D. There are 11 residues in the CDR3. The V and J ends lost 7 bases and 8 bases respectively, with 8 bases between them. The germline V gene encodes CDR1 MGHRA and CDR2 YSYEKL.

This chain's CDR3 is CASSQGNAGGEQYF. The CDR3 DNA reads TGTGCCAGCAGCCAGGGCAACGCAGGTGGCGAGCAGTACTTC. The rearrangement links TRBV14 to TRBJ2-7; D unresolved. This CDR3 is built from 14 residues. V was pared by 3 bases and J by 6 bases, with 15 bases between. Germline CDR1 and CDR2: SGHDN and FVKESK. The full variable domain, its missing parts supplied by reference TRBV14 and TRBJ2-7, is EAGVTQFPSHSVIEKGQTVTLRCDPISGHDNLYWYRRVMGKEIKFLLHFVKESKQDESGMPNNRFLAERTGGTYSTLKVQPAELEDSGVYFCASSQGNAGGEQYFGPGTRLTVT.

The CDR3 spells CASSLLGQGGYTF. In nucleotides, the CDR3 is TGTGCCAGCAGCTTGTTGGGACAGGGTGGCTACACCTTC. The chain uses TRBV5-4 and TRBJ1-2; 9 nucleotides align to TRBD1. The CDR3 sequence is 13 residues long. The germline gives CDR1 SGHNT, CDR2 YYREEE (reference sequence). Germline trimming cut 1 base from V and 7 bases from J; bases unmatched to any gene: 2.

The chain uses TRBV2 and TRBJ2-2, with 8 bases matching TRBD1. Germline assignment: CDR1 SNHLY and CDR2 FYNNEI. After removal of 7 bases from V and 1 base from J, the junction contained 5 bases not matched to a gene. This CDR3 comprises 15 residues. The CDR3 loop is CASNRQGMNTGELFF. Written as DNA, the CDR3 is TGTGCCAGCAACCGACAGGGGATGAACACCGGGGAGCTGTTTTTT.

V gene TRBV28 combines with J gene TRBJ2-7; D perhaps matches TRBD1 (5 bases). CDR3 size: 15 residues. Germline loops: CDR1 MDHEN, CDR2 SYDVKM. V lost 5 bases, J lost 6 bases, and 20 bases lay in between. The CDR3 nucleotides are TGTGCCAGCAGTCCCACAGGATCCCTTGCGCGCGAGCAGTACTTC. This gives the protein CASSPTGSLAREQYF.

The chain uses TRBV7-2 and TRBJ1-5; 7 bases fit TRBD1. The CDR3 covers 13 residues. CDR1 is SGHTA and CDR2 is FQGNSA in the germline V gene. CDR3 nucleotides: TGTGCTAGCGGGGACAGCCGCAATCAGCCCCAGCATTTT. Residues: CASGDSRNQPQHF. The full variable domain, in which reference TRBV7-2 and TRBJ1-5 provide the parts outside the CDR3, is GAGVSQSPSNKVTEKGKDVELRCDPISGHTALYWYRQSLGQGLEFLIYFQGNSAPDKSGLPSDRFSAERTGGSVSTLTIQRTQQEDSAVYLCASGDSRNQPQHFGDGTRLSIL.

This sequence joins TRBV29-1 and TRBJ2-1, with a weak D call TRBD2 (5 bases). Deletions cut 6 bases from V and 0 bases from J, with 21 bases between. Per the germline V gene, CDR1 is SQVTM and CDR2 is ANQGSEA. The CDR3 is made up of 17 amino acids. CDR3 region: CSVPPPLGVSSYNEQFF. The DNA of the CDR3 is TGCAGCGTCCCCCCTCCCCTCGGGGTGAGCTCCTACAATGAGCAGTTCTTC.

The V call is TRBV7-9, the J call TRBJ2-2; 7 bases agree with TRBD1. Germline CDR1 reads SEHNR; CDR2 reads FQNEAQ (reference sequence). This CDR3 has 15 residues. The V gene end was trimmed by 2 bases and the J gene end by 4 bases; junction bases not matched to a gene: 4. The CDR3 sequence is CASSLYRTGTGELFF. Here the CDR3 DNA reads TGTGCCAGCAGCTTATACCGGACAGGCACCGGGGAGCTGTTTTTT.